This section outlines one T cell receptor (beta chain) sequence together with its context. This sample stems from a study of T cell responses to AZD1222 COVID-19 vaccine. Per the germline V gene, CDR1 is GTSNPN and CDR2 is SVGIG (reference sequence). CDR3 length equals 12 residues. Trimming took 5 bases from V and 6 from J; bases not matched to a gene: 7. This table comes from immunoSEQ multiplex PCR, and its TCRdb copy is limited to in-frame clones, with some not included. The table lists about 98,000 clones, around 90% of them singletons. The V call is TRBV30, the J call TRBJ2-7; TRBD1 aligns across 7 bases. The sequencing used peripheral blood, collected on day 0 of AZD1222 vaccination. The sequence derives from an adult in good health. The CDR3 bases are TGTGCCTGGGATTGGTCAGGGGGCGAGCAGTACTTC. This encodes CAWDWSGGEQYF.